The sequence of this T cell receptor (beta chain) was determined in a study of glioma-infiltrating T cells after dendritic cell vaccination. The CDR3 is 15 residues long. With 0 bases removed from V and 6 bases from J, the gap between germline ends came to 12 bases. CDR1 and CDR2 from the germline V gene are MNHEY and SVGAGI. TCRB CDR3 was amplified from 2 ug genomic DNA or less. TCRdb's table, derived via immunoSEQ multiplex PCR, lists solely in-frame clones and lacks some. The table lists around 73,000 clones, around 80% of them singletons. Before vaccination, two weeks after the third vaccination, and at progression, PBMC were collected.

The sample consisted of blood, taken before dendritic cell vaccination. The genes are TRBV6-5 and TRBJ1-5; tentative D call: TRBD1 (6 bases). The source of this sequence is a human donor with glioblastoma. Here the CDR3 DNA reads TGTGCCAGCAGTTACTCTTCCGGGGGGCGTCAGCCCCAGCATTTT. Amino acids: CASSYSSGGRQPQHF.